This section outlines one T cell receptor beta chain sequence together with its context. The antigen remains undetermined. This CDR3 comprises 15 residues. V gave up 5 bases and J gave up 7 bases, with 18 bases separating them. TCRbeta library construction was performed incorporating unique molecular identifiers. TCRdb independently ran MiXCR on the PCR reads; one entry per CDR3 protein. Of fewer than 35,000 distinct CDR3 sequences in the sample, under 8% were seen once. This record belongs to a study of T-cell reconstitution after alpha-beta-depleted transplantation in children. General study results and limits: Two months or so post-transplant, alpha-beta T cells reportedly derived from several hundred expanded graft clones. Newly made T cells mostly supplied T-cell counts and diversity one year after transplant. Surviving recipient cells, namely T cells and thymic progenitors, were the source of high day-60 TCRbeta diversity in some patients.

Sequencing used PBMCs, mostly from graft donor cells, obtained 180 days after TCRalphabeta/CD19-depleted stem cell transplant. The origin of this receptor is a male patient aged 10 to 17 who had a stem cell transplant for acute myeloid leukemia, so the T cells may come from the graft donor. The chain recombines TRBV7-1 with TRBJ2-1; D is ambiguous. TRBV7-1 is marked as an open reading frame, function uncertain. The CDR3, as DNA: TGTGCCAGCAGCCCCCGGCTGAGCTCCTGGAATGAGCAGTTCTTC. As protein: CASSPRLSSWNEQFF.